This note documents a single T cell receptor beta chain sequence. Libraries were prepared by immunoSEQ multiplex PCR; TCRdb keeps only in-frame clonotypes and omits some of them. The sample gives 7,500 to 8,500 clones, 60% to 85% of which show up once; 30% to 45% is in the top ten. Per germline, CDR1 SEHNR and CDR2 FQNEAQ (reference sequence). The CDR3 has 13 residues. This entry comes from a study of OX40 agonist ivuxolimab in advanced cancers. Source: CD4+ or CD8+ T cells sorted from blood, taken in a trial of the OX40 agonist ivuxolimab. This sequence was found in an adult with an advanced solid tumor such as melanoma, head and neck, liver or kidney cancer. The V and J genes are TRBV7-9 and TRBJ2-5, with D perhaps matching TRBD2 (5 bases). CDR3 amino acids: CASDGGLQETQYF. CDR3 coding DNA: TGTGCATCGGACGGAGGACTTCAAGAGACCCAGTACTTC. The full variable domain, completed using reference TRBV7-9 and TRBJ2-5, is DTGVSQNPRHKITKRGQNVTFRCDPISEHNRLYWYRQTLGQGPEFLTYFQNEAQLEKSRLLSDRFSAERPKGSFSTLEIQRTEQGDSAMYLCASDGGLQETQYFGPGTRLLVL.